The entry below gives a single TCR beta chain sequence along with its context. Repertoires were generated with immunoSEQ multiplex PCR, while TCRdb's copy carries only in-frame clones and drops some. The repertoire consists of about 40,000 clones, with about 92% occurring once and the leading ten covering 0.5% to 0.75%. The CDR3 is 12 residues long. Germline lookup yields CDR1 SQVTM and CDR2 ANQGSEA. The V and J ends lost 3 bases and 4 bases respectively, with 8 bases between them. The data stem from a study of T cell changes during pregnancy in multiple sclerosis. The receptor comes from a female donor with multiple sclerosis, enrolled in a pregnancy study. The chain uses TRBV29-1 and TRBJ2-3; perhaps TRBD2 as D (5 bases). Sequenced here: CD4+ T cells from peripheral blood mononuclear cells, sampled in the third trimester of pregnancy. The CDR3 DNA sequence: TGCAGCGTTGAGGCGGGTCCAGATACGCAGTATTTT. Protein product: CSVEAGPDTQYF.